The 12 T cell receptor beta chains in this list originate from one sample, sequenced in a study of CD8+CD57+ T cells in acquired aplastic anemia. TCR beta VDJ and CDR3 profiles were obtained from a genomic DNA template. TCRdb analysed the reads with MiXCR anew, one entry per CDR3 protein. The sample has tens of thousands of distinct CDR3 sequences; less than 60% are singletons. The material sequenced was sorted CD4+, CD8+, or CD8+CD57+ T cells (not recorded which) from PBMCs. These receptors all come from a human donor in good health, serving as a control.

The V and J genes are TRBV2 and TRBJ1-2, with 7 bases fitting TRBD1. There are 13 residues in the CDR3. V lost 6 bases, J lost 6 bases, and 7 bases stayed unmatched. The germline gives CDR1 SNHLY, CDR2 FYNNEI. DNA for the CDR3: TGTGCCAGCAGATACAGGGGTAGAGATGGCTACACCTTC. It specifies CASRYRGRDGYTF.

About this clonotype: The junction departs from the called germline gene at one end, perhaps through a read error. The chain carries TRBV7-9 and TRBJ2-7; weak D call: TRBD2 (6 bases). This CDR3 comprises 12 residues. CDR1 and CDR2 (germline): SEHNR, FQNEAQ (reference sequence). The CDR3 spells CASSLGRGEQYF. The CDR3 DNA sequence: TGCGCCAGCAGCTTGGGACGGGGGGAGCAGTACTTC.

V and J are TRBV10-3 and TRBJ1-6; D ambiguous. The CDR3 extends over 14 amino acids. Germline V gene sequence: CDR1 ENHRY, CDR2 SYGVKD. Trimming left V 10 bases short and J 3 bases short, with 13 bases between. In nucleotides, the CDR3 is TGTGCCAATAAGGACGGAAACTATAATTCACCCCTCCACTTT. This codes for CANKDGNYNSPLHF.

This clonotype was seen at least ten times. This sequence joins TRBV20-1 and TRBJ1-1; possibly TRBD1 for D (5 bases). Germline V gene lookup returns CDR1 DFQATT and CDR2 SNEGSKA (reference sequence). Trimming took off 8 bases at V and 5 bases at J, with 15 bases between the two ends. The CDR3 length is 12 residues. The CDR3 nucleotides read TGCAGTACGGGGCAGGGTACGACTGAAGCTTTCTTT. Translation: CSTGQGTTEAFF.

This clonotype was picked up one time. A much larger clone lies a single base off, so this may be a read error. V gene TRBV13 combines with J gene TRBJ1-1; no firm D call. Germline-derived CDR1 and CDR2 are PRHDT and FYEKMQ (reference sequence). This CDR3 region has 12 residues. Trimming took 1 base from V and 10 from J, leaving 10 bases between them. In DNA, the CDR3 is TGTGCCAGCAGCTTAGACCGGGTCGGAGCTTTCTTT. Protein product: CASSLDRVGAFF.

This clonotype was counted at least ten times. The CDR3 DNA sequence: TGTGCCAGCAGTGAATGGGGTAGCGGGGAAGGCACAGATACGCAGTATTTT. Its translation: CASSEWGSGEGTDTQYF. V is TRBV25-1 and J is TRBJ2-3; 8 bases line up with TRBD2. The V and J ends lost 1 base and 1 base, in that order; junction bases with no gene match: 7. Germline V lookup: CDR1 MGHDK, CDR2 SYGVNS. The length of the CDR3 is 17 residues.

The sample holds many counts of this clonotype. The V call is TRBV11-3, the J call TRBJ2-4; 10 positions agree with TRBD1. The germline gives CDR1 SGHNT, CDR2 YENEEA. There are 14 residues in the CDR3. With V trimmed by 1 base and J by 9 bases, 3 bases remained unmatched. DNA of the CDR3: TGTGCCAGCAGCTTAGGGGACAGGGGCGGCATTCAGTACTTC. Residues: CASSLGDRGGIQYF.

This clonotype showed up many times. The V and J genes are TRBV7-9 and TRBJ1-1; perhaps TRBD1 as D (5 bases). The CDR3 is 13 residues long. Germline V CDR1 and CDR2: SEHNR, FQNEAQ (reference sequence). V was trimmed by 5 bases and J by 3 bases, leaving 10 bases between them. CDR3 bases: TGTGCCAGCAGCCCAGCGGGGGACACTGAAGCTTTCTTT. Translation: CASSPAGDTEAFF.

This clonotype was recorded many times. This chain joins TRBV20-1 and TRBJ1-6, with 8 bases matching TRBD1. This CDR3 has 16 residues. Germline CDR1 reads DFQATT; CDR2 reads SNEGSKA (reference sequence). V gave up 3 bases and J gave up 7 bases; unmatched junction bases: 11. DNA for the CDR3: TGCAGTGCTAGCGGAATTGAGGACAGGGACAATTCACCCCTCCACTTT. Its translation: CSASGIEDRDNSPLHF.

The chain carries TRBV27 and TRBJ1-1, with D possibly matching TRBD1 (6 bases). Germline V gives CDR1 MNHEY, CDR2 SMNVEV (reference sequence). The CDR3 is made up of 14 amino acids. Trimming shortened V by 2 bases and J by 5 bases, and 12 bases separated the two germline ends. CDR3 in amino acids: CASSLVPRGTEAFF. CDR3 nucleotides: TGTGCCAGCAGTTTAGTTCCCAGGGGAACTGAAGCTTTCTTT.

This clonotype appeared many times. One end of the junction fails to match germline, which may point to a read error. The CDR3 bases are TGCGCCAGCAGCTTGGGACAGTACCCGGCCTTC. It yields the protein CASSLGQYPAF. The V and J genes are TRBV5-1 and TRBJ2-1; a weak D match, TRBD1 (5 bases). The germline CDR1 and CDR2 sequences are SGHRS and YFSETQ. The length of the CDR3 is 11 residues.

J is TRBJ2-5 and V is TRBV24-1; 9 bases map to TRBD1. V lost 3 bases to trimming and J lost 5 bases; unmatched junction nucleotides: 6. The CDR3 loop spans 15 amino acids. CDR1 KGHDR and CDR2 SFDVKD come from the germline V gene. The CDR3 DNA reads TGTGCCACCAGTGATCGGACAGGGGCGGTGGAGACCCAGTACTTC. Protein sequence: CATSDRTGAVETQYF.